This record covers a single T cell receptor beta chain. This clonotype has at least ten counts. Its recognized antigen is unknown. The input lacks base qualities; no much larger clone sits a single base away. What the treatment or condition label conveys for this sample: allogeneic hematopoietic cell transplantation with graft depleted of TCRalphabeta T cells and CD19 B cells. The children who served as transplant recipients had been given grafts of TCRalphabeta/CD19-depleted allogeneic hematopoietic cells. These data are taken from a study of T-cell reconstitution after alpha-beta-depleted transplantation in children (dated by TCRdb to about 2016). Concerning the study at large: The study quantitatively tracked T-cell immune reconstitution after TCRalphabeta/CD19-depleted allogeneic hematopoietic cell transplantation in children using TCR repertoire profiling. On the study overall, not on this receptor specifically: About two months after transplant, the apparently early recovery of alphabetaT-cell counts reportedly depended on just several hundred clones that had expanded rapidly and came from non-depleted graft cells. Over the following months the frequencies of hyperexpanded clones went down, and after one year T-cell counts and TCRbeta diversity were mostly credited to newly produced T cells. In some patients, the high TCRbeta diversity seen at day 60 was put down to recipient T cells and intrathymic progenitors that had survived conditioning.

The method behind the library was PCR. The sequencer was an Illumina HiSeq 2500. Molecular barcoding was employed in the preparation of TCR libraries, with unique molecular identifiers being used to normalize TCRbeta repertoire quantification. The public sequencing data were trimmed at Q25 with fastp and processed into clonotypes with MiXCR by TCRdb, which kept only in-frame beta chains. All rows with the same CDR3 protein become a single entry with the most common DNA and genes. The sample profile shows roughly 250,000 distinct CDR3 sequences; around 7.5% of them were found once. Nearly 6.5% of the sample comes from the top ten. Compared with germline, V lacks 6 bases and J lacks 0 bases; bases without a gene match: 11. The germline V gene provides CDR1 MNHNS and CDR2 SASEGT. The CDR3 goes from the cysteine to the phenylalanine over 18 residues. The CDR3 DNA has 54 bases and is translated from base 1.

The TCR originated in a male patient under 18 who had a stem cell transplant for acute lymphoblastic leukemia, so the T cells may come from the graft donor. This specimen consisted of PBMCs, mostly from graft donor cells, obtained 180 days after TCRalphabeta/CD19-depleted stem cell transplant. The rearrangement combines TRBV6-1 with TRBJ2-6; TRBD1 agrees with 7 junctional bases. The nucleotide sequence reads TGTGCCAGCAGCCCTCGGGACAGAAGTTTCTCTGGGGCCAACGTCCTGACTTTC. Translated, it gives CASSPRDRSFSGANVLTF.